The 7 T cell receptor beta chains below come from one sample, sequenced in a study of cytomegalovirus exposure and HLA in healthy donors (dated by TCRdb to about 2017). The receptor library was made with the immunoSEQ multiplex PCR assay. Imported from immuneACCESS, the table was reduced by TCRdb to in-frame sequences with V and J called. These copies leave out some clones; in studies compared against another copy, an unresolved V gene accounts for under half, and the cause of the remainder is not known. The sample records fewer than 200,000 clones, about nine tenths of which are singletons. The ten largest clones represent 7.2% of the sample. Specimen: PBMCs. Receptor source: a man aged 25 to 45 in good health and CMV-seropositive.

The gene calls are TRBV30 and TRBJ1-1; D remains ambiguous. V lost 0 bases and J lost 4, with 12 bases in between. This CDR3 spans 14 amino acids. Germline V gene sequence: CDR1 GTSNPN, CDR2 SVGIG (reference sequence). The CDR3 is CAWSVPKARTEAFF. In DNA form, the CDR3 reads TGTGCCTGGAGTGTACCCAAGGCTCGCACTGAAGCTTTCTTT.

Here the CDR3 reads CASSLASGTGFRQEQYF. The CDR3 DNA is TGTGCCAGCAGCCTTGCATCCGGGACAGGGTTTAGACAAGAGCAGTACTTC. The chain couples TRBV5-6 to TRBJ2-7; 9 nucleotides match TRBD1. CDR3 length: 17 amino acids. Germline V CDR1 and CDR2: SGHDT, YYEEEE. The junction had 18 bases not matched to a gene; V was cut back by 4 bases and J by 7 bases.

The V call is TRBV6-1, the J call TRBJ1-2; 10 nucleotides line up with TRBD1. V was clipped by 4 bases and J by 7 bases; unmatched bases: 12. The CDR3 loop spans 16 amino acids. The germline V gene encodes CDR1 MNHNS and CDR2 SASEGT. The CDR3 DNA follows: TGTGCCAGCAGTGCCTACGGACAGGGGGGAAACCTTGGCTACACCTTC. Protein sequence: CASSAYGQGGNLGYTF.

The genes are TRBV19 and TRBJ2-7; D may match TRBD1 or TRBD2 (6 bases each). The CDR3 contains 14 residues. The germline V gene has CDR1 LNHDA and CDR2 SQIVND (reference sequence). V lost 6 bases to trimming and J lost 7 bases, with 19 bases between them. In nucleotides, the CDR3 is TGTGCCAGTAGCCCGGGGGCGGGGCTGGGGGAGCAGTACTTC. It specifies CASSPGAGLGEQYF.

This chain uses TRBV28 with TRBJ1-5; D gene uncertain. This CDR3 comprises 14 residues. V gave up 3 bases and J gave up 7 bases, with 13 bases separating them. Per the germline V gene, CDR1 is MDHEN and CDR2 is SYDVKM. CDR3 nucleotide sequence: TGTGCCAGCAGTTTGGAGGGTAGGGAGCAGCCCCAGCATTTT. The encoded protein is CASSLEGREQPQHF.

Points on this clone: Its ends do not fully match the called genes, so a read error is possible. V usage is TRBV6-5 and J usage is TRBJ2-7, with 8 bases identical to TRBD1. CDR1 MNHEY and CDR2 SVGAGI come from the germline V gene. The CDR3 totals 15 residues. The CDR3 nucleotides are TGTGCCAGCACTTACCTAAATACAGGGGGACACGAGCAGTACTTC. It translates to CASTYLNTGGHEQYF.

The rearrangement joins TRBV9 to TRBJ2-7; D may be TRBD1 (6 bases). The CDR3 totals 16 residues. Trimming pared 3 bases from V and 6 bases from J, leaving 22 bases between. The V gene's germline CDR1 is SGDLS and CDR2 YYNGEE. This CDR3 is CASSALGGSLLGEQYF. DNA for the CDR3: TGTGCCAGCAGCGCCTTAGGGGGTTCCCTCCTCGGCGAGCAGTACTTC.